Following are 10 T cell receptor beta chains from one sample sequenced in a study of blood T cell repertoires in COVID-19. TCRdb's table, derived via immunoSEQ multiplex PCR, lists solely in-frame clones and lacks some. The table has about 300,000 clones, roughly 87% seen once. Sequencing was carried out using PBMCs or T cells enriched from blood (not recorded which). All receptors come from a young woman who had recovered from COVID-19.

In DNA form, the CDR3 reads TGTGCCTGGAGCCGTAGTGCCCAAATACTTATGAACACTGAAGCTTTCTTT. Its translation: CAWSRSAQILMNTEAFF. This chain connects TRBV30 to TRBJ1-1; D is undetermined. This CDR3 is built from 17 residues. Germline CDR1 is GTSNPN and CDR2 is SVGIG (reference sequence). Trimming took 3 bases from V and 0 from J, leaving 20 bases between them.

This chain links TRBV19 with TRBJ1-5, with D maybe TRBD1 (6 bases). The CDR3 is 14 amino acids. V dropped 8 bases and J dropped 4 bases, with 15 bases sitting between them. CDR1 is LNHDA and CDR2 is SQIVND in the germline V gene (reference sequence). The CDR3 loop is CASGGREGNQPQHF. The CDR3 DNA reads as TGTGCCAGTGGGGGCAGGGAAGGAAATCAGCCCCAGCATTTT. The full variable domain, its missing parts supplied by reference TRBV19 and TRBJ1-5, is DGGITQSPKYLFRKEGQNVTLSCEQNLNHDAMYWYRQDPGQGLRLIYYSQIVNDFQKGDIAEGYSVSREKKESFPLTVTSAQKNPTAFYLCASGGREGNQPQHFGDGTRLSIL.

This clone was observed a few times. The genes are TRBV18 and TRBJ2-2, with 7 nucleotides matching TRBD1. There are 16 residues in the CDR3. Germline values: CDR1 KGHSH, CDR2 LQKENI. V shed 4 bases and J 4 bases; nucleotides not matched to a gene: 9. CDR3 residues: CASSQNRGSGTGELFF. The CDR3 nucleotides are TGTGCCAGCTCACAAAACAGGGGCTCGGGCACCGGGGAGCTGTTTTTT.

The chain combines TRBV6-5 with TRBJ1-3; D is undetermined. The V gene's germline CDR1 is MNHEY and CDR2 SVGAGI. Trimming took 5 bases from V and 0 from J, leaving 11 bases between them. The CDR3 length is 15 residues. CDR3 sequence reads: CASSPSPISGNTIYF. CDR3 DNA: TGTGCCAGCAGTCCCAGTCCCATCTCTGGAAACACCATATATTTT.

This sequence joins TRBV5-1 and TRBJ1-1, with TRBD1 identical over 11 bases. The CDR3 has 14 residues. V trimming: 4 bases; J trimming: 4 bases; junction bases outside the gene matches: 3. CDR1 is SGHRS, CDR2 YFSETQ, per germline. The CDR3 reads CASSGGTGGTEAFF. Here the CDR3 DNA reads TGCGCCAGCAGCGGCGGGACAGGGGGCACTGAAGCTTTCTTT.

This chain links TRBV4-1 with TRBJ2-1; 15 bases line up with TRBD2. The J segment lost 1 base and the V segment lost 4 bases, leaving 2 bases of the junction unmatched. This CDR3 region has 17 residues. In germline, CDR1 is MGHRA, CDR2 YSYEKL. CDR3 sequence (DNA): TGCGCCAGCAGCCTGGGACTAGCGGGGGGATCCTACAATGAGCAGTTCTTC. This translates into CASSLGLAGGSYNEQFF.

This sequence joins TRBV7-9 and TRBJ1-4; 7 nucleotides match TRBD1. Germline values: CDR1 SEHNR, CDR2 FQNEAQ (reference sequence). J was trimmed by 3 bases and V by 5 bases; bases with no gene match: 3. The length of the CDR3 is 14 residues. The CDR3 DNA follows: TGTGCCAGCAGCACAACAGGGGCTAATGAAAAACTGTTTTTT. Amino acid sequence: CASSTTGANEKLFF.

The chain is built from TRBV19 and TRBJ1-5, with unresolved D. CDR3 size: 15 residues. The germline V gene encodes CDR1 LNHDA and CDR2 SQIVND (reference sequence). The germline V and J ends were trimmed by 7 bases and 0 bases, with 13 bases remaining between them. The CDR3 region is CASTPVVYSNQPQHF. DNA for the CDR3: TGTGCCAGTACACCGGTTGTCTATAGCAATCAGCCCCAGCATTTT.

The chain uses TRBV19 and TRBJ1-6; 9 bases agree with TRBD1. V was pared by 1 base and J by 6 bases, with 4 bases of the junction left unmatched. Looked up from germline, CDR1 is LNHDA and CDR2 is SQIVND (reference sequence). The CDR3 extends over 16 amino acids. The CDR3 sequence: CASSIAGQGGNSPLHF. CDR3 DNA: TGTGCCAGTAGTATAGCGGGACAGGGAGGTAATTCACCCCTCCACTTT.

CDR3 sequence reads: CAWSSSTGLIYGYTF. The CDR3 DNA is TGTGCCTGGAGCTCGTCGACAGGTCTTATCTATGGCTACACCTTC. The V and J genes are TRBV30 and TRBJ1-2; TRBD1 is a possible D gene (6 bases). V was clipped by 3 bases and J by 4 bases, with 18 bases between them. Germline V lookup: CDR1 GTSNPN, CDR2 SVGIG (reference sequence). There are 15 residues in the CDR3. The full variable domain, in which reference TRBV30 and TRBJ1-2 provide the parts outside the CDR3, is SQTIHQWPATLVQPVGSPLSLECTVEGTSNPNLYWYRQAAGRGLQLLFYSVGIGQISSEVPQNLSASRPQDRQFILSSKKLLLSDSGFYLCAWSSSTGLIYGYTFGSGTRLTVV.